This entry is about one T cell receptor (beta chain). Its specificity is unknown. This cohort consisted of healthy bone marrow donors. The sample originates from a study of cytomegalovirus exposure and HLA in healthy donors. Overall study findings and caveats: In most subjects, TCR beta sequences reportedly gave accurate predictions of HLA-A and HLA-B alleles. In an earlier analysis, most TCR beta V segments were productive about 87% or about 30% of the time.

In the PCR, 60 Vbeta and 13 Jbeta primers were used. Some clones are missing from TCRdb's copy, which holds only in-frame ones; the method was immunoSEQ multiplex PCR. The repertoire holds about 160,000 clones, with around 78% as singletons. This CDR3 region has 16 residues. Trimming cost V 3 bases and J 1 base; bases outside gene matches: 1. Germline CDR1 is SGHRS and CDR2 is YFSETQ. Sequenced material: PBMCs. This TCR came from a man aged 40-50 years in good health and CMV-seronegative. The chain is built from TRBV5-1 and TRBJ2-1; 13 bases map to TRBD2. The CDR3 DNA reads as TGCGCCAGCAGCTGGGGACTAGCGGGATCCTACAATGAGCAGTTCTTC. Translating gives CASSWGLAGSYNEQFF.